This T cell receptor beta chain is drawn from a study of CD8+ T cells in alopecia areata (dated by TCRdb to between 2017 and 2018). About the study as a whole: Treated patients were enrolled in an open-label pilot trial of oral tofacitinib at 5 to 10 mg twice daily for moderate-to-severe alopecia areata. In humans, TCRbeta sequencing was performed on scalp tissue and on sorted CD4+ and CD8+ peripheral blood T cells from healthy controls and from patients with patchy or totalis/universalis alopecia areata. The study used high-throughput TCRbeta sequencing to examine T cell clonal expansion in alopecia areata, in both the C3H/HeJ mouse model and human patients. Disease severity in treated patients was measured with the SALT score, which quantifies the percentage of affected scalp surface area. RNA was extracted with the PAXgene miRNA kit for fixed scalp, the miRNeasy kit for PBMCs, and the RNeasy kit for mouse skin. Biopsies were taken from tofacitinib-treated patients at baseline and at 4 and 24 weeks of treatment, and a later scalp biopsy was taken in several of the tofacitinib-treated patients. Scalp clonality was compared across normal scalp (n=4), patchy alopecia areata scalp (n=8), and alopecia totalis/universalis scalp (n=8). TCRbeta CDR3 regions were amplified by immunoSEQ multiplex PCR with 35 Vbeta forward and 13 Jbeta reverse primers. Patients received tofacitinib for 6 to 18 months and were then followed off drug for 6 months to check for delayed response and recurrence.

On this clone: It lacks a known antigen. Base quality data are lacking; no much larger clone is found one base away.

The study at large found these results: During tofacitinib treatment, many expanded lesional clones stuck around in both scalp and blood, and this persistence may partly explain why relapse happens after treatment is stopped. Because the treated cohort was small and included a single nonresponder, larger studies are needed to assess links between baseline CD8+ expansion and response. TCR sequences shared between patients were less clear than in mice, possibly partly because of HLA diversity in the patient population. Higher clonality and more expanded CD8+ clones were observed in lesional scalp than in normal scalp, particularly in alopecia totalis/universalis, a finding suggestive of antigenic drive. Resident alphabeta T cells in normal human skin are also sequenced, complicating scalp TCR repertoire analysis, unlike mouse skin dominated by gammadelta T cells. Scalp clonality and the number of expanded CD8+ clones among the top 100 scalp clones were significantly decreased by tofacitinib.

Libraries came from the immunoSEQ multiplex PCR assay. For TCR sequencing, RNA was extracted from every sample and reverse transcribed into cDNA to serve as template. First-strand cDNA was synthesized using SuperScript III with a 2:1 mix of oligo-dT and random hexamers. A synthetic immune receptor repertoire was used to assess amplification bias, and residual bias was removed computationally. Per the original workflow: After raw reads were preprocessed to remove errors, the CDR3 was defined following IMGT conventions as running from the conserved cysteine to phenylalanine. Clonality was calculated as 1 minus Shannon entropy normalized by log2 of the number of productive unique TCRs. CD4 or CD8 identity of scalp clones was inferred by cross-referencing scalp TCRbeta sequences with sorted blood CD4 and CD8 repertoires. TCRdb stores this immuneACCESS table with in-frame sequences only. Part of the clones is absent; in the studies checked, under half of the shortfall reflects unresolved V genes, and no reason is known for the rest. That table supplies the V and J calls and clone size; D and trimming were determined from the DNA. The sample contains roughly 200,000 clones, about 60% of them found a single time. The ten largest make up over 9.5% of the sample.

In light of the paper, this sample's time point label describes: about 25 weeks on oral tofacitinib. The treatment or condition label of this sample denotes: oral pan-JAK inhibitor, 5-10 mg twice daily. Lesional scalp punch biopsies and peripheral blood were collected from alopecia areata patients. PBMCs were isolated by density centrifugation and stained for CD3, CD4 and CD8, after which CD4+ and CD8+ T cells were sorted on a FACSAria. This receptor was taken from a human donor with alopecia areata. The sample was CD8+ T cells sorted from blood, taken at week 24, from a patient treated with tofacitinib.

The nucleotides are TGTGCCAGCAGGGGCCAAGGCTACACCTTC. It is translated as CASRGQGYTF. The V and J segments used are TRBV19 and TRBJ1-2; the D region possibly corresponds to TRBD1 (6 bases align). Relative to germline, V is 9 bases shorter and J is 8 bases shorter, with 10 bases between their ends. Taken from cysteine to phenylalanine, the CDR3 has 10 residues. The retained sequence is limited to the CDR3, 30 bases, with the frame set at the first base. Looking up the germline V gene (reference sequence) yields CDR1 LNHDA and CDR2 SQIVND.